A single sample is the source of the 30 T cell receptor beta chains below, sequenced in a study of shared clonotypes between healthy human individuals. Assay: immunoSEQ multiplex PCR; the TCRdb copy retains only in-frame clones and omits some. The table shows fewer than 3 million clones, with under 95% occurring only once. Sequencing was carried out using naive CD4+ T cells from PBMCs. Subset denoted: CD45RA+ positively selected. The receptors originated from a man in his late teens or twenties in good health. Some clones in this sample may be carry-over from other donors' samples.

The chain recombines TRBV6-7 with TRBJ2-6; the D gene is possibly TRBD1 (8 bases). TRBV6-7 falls under the ORF class, with uncertain function. This CDR3 has 17 amino acids. Between the trimmed V and J ends, which lost 8 bases and 0 bases, there was a span of 17 bases. CDR3 loop: CASGGGTGPSGANVLTF. The CDR3 nucleotides are TGTGCCAGCGGGGGGGGGACAGGCCCCTCTGGGGCCAACGTCCTGACTTTC.

This chain connects TRBV6-1 to TRBJ2-7, with a weak D call TRBD2 (5 bases). The germline V and J ends were trimmed by 0 bases and 5 bases, with 14 bases remaining between them. CDR1 is MNHNS, CDR2 SASEGT, per germline. This CDR3 comprises 15 residues. The CDR3 nucleotides read TGTGCCAGCAGTGAAGCGCGGCCGGGGTTGCACGAGCAGTACTTC. It translates to CASSEARPGLHEQYF.

The J gene is TRBJ2-7, the V gene TRBV7-9; 14 nucleotides match TRBD2. V shed 5 bases and J 3 bases; nucleotides not matched to a gene: 9. Germline V gene sequence: CDR1 SEHNR, CDR2 FQNEAQ (reference sequence). The CDR3 is 17 residues long. The CDR3 DNA reads as TGTGCCAGCAGCCCAAGCATGGGACTAGCGGGAGTCTACGAGCAGTACTTC. Its translation: CASSPSMGLAGVYEQYF.

This sequence joins TRBV21-1 and TRBJ2-5; the table's D call, TRBD2, was not checked against the DNA. TRBV21-1 counts as a pseudogene. The CDR3 loop spans 14 amino acids. CDR3 protein: CASSKGSGQETQYF. CDR3 DNA sequence: TGTGCCAGCAGCAAAGGAAGCGGACAAGAGACCCAGTACTTC.

The rearrangement uses TRBV28 and TRBJ2-7, with 7 bases matching TRBD2. The CDR3 is 13 residues long. CDR1 and CDR2 (germline): MDHEN, SYDVKM. Trimming took 5 bases from V and 4 from J; bases not matched to a gene: 5. CDR3 sequence: CASSRGEGYEQYF. CDR3 in DNA: TGTGCCAGCAGTCGGGGGGAAGGTTACGAGCAGTACTTC.

The rearrangement links TRBV5-6 to TRBJ1-2; possibly TRBD1 for D (5 bases). CDR1 is SGHDT, CDR2 YYEEEE, per germline. The CDR3 sequence is 13 residues long. Trimming took off 4 bases at V and 4 bases at J, with 11 bases between the two ends. This CDR3 reads CASSGRVSYGYTF. The CDR3, as DNA: TGTGCCAGCAGCGGCAGGGTATCCTATGGCTACACCTTC. Full variable domain (outside the CDR3, taken from reference TRBV5-6 and TRBJ1-2): DAGVTQSPTHLIKTRGQQVTLRCSPKSGHDTVSWYQQALGQGPQFIFQYYEEEERQRGNFPDRFSGHQFPNYSSELNVNALLLGDSALYLCASSGRVSYGYTFGSGTRLTVV.

The chain uses TRBV9 and TRBJ2-2, with D uncertain. Germline-derived CDR1 and CDR2 are SGDLS and YYNGEE. The CDR3 spans 15 residues. V lost 0 bases and J lost 3, with 9 bases in between. CDR3 region: CASSVVDEHTGELFF. The CDR3 nucleotides are TGTGCCAGCAGCGTAGTGGACGAACACACCGGGGAGCTGTTTTTT.

CDR3 loop: CASSLALRDRVHNEQFF. CDR3 DNA sequence: TGCGCCAGCAGCTTGGCCCTTCGGGACAGGGTTCACAATGAGCAGTTCTTC. This sequence joins TRBV5-1 and TRBJ2-1; 9 nucleotides align to TRBD1. The CDR3 totals 17 residues. CDR1 is SGHRS and CDR2 is YFSETQ in the germline V gene. The V gene end was trimmed by 0 bases and the J gene end by 5 bases; junction bases not matched to a gene: 9. Full variable domain (missing parts from reference TRBV5-1 and TRBJ2-1): KAGVTQTPRYLIKTRGQQVTLSCSPISGHRSVSWYQQTPGQGLQFLFEYFSETQRNKGNFPGRFSGRQFSNSRSEMNVSTLELGDSALYLCASSLALRDRVHNEQFFGPGTRLTVL.

The V call is TRBV6-6, the J call TRBJ1-4; D not resolved. Germline V CDR1 and CDR2: MNHNY, SVGAGI (reference sequence). The CDR3 contains 14 residues. V was trimmed by 0 bases and J by 8 bases, leaving 10 bases between them. CDR3 DNA sequence: TGTGCCAGCAGTTACTCAGGGTTGGAAGAAAAACTGTTTTTT. This codes for CASSYSGLEEKLFF.

V usage is TRBV28 and J usage is TRBJ1-5; 9 bases map to TRBD1. Germline CDR1 reads MDHEN; CDR2 reads SYDVKM. This CDR3 is built from 15 residues. J was trimmed by 5 bases and V by 4 bases; bases with no gene match: 6. CDR3 loop: CASSSGTGRHQPQHF. CDR3 nucleotides: TGTGCCAGCAGTTCAGGGACAGGGAGGCATCAGCCCCAGCATTTT.

This chain uses TRBV7-2 with TRBJ2-7, with D tentatively TRBD1 (6 bases). CDR1 is SGHTA and CDR2 is FQGNSA in the germline V gene. Deletions cut 5 bases from V and 1 base from J, with 9 bases between. There are 13 residues in the CDR3. The DNA of the CDR3 is TGTGCCAGCAGCCAAGGGACATCCTACGAGCAGTACTTC. It is translated as CASSQGTSYEQYF.

This clone was observed a single time. The chain links TRBV7-6 to TRBJ2-2; TRBD2 agrees at 9 bases. V lost 5 bases, J lost 3 bases, and 7 bases stayed unmatched. CDR3 size: 16 residues. In germline, CDR1 is SGHVS, CDR2 FNYEAQ. The CDR3 nucleotides read TGTGCCAGCAGCCTATTAGCGGGAGCGGACACCGGGGAGCTGTTTTTT. It translates to CASSLLAGADTGELFF.

In this sample, this clone turned up a few times. V usage is TRBV7-3 and J usage is TRBJ1-1, with TRBD1 matching over 7 bases. Germline lookup yields CDR1 SGHTA and CDR2 FQGTGA. V dropped 6 bases and J dropped 4; count of bases not matched to a gene: 8. The CDR3 contains 14 residues. The CDR3 region has the DNA TGTGCCAGCAGACAAAACAGGGGTTCCACTGAAGCTTTCTTT. Residues: CASRQNRGSTEAFF. Filled out from reference TRBV7-3 and TRBJ1-1, the complete variable domain reads GAGVSQTPSNKVTEKGKYVELRCDPISGHTALYWYRQSLGQGPEFLIYFQGTGAADDSGLPNDRFFAVRPEGSVSTLKIQRTERGDSAVYLCASRQNRGSTEAFFGQGTRLTVV.

With regard to this clone: This sample includes further DNA sequences coding for the same CDR3. The chain combines TRBV10-3 with TRBJ1-4; 9 bases match TRBD1. The CDR3 spans 14 residues. In germline, CDR1 is ENHRY, CDR2 SYGVKD. The junction had 7 bases not matched to a gene; V was cut back by 6 bases and J by 8 bases. CDR3 nucleotide sequence: TGTGCCATCAGCGAAACAGGGGGCCGAGAAAAACTGTTTTTT. This sequence encodes CAISETGGREKLFF.

This rearrangement joins TRBV6-1 to TRBJ2-7; no clear D. Germline values: CDR1 MNHNS, CDR2 SASEGT. The ends were cut back, 2 bases at V and 6 bases at J, with 11 bases in the middle. This CDR3 comprises 13 residues. This CDR3 reads CASSETGRSEQYF. In nucleotides, the CDR3 is TGTGCCAGCAGTGAAACCGGCCGCTCCGAGCAGTACTTC.

The rearrangement uses TRBV5-1 and TRBJ2-2; no definite D call. Germline V lookup: CDR1 SGHRS, CDR2 YFSETQ. Trimming pared 0 bases from V and 6 bases from J, leaving 6 bases between. The CDR3 length is 13 residues. The CDR3 DNA is TGCGCCAGCAGCTTGGTATCAGCCGGGGAGCTGTTTTTT. It specifies CASSLVSAGELFF. The full variable domain, completed using reference TRBV5-1 and TRBJ2-2, is KAGVTQTPRYLIKTRGQQVTLSCSPISGHRSVSWYQQTPGQGLQFLFEYFSETQRNKGNFPGRFSGRQFSNSRSEMNVSTLELGDSALYLCASSLVSAGELFFGEGSRLTVL.

CDR3 loop: CASSPPSQGTDTQYF. The CDR3 nucleotides read TGTGCCAGCAGCCCTCCCAGCCAGGGCACAGATACGCAGTATTTT. The rearrangement links TRBV28 to TRBJ2-3; D unclear. Trimming stripped 6 bases from V and 1 base from J, with 14 bases between. Germline V CDR1 and CDR2: MDHEN, SYDVKM. This CDR3 has 15 amino acids. The complete variable domain, with remaining parts taken from reference TRBV28 and TRBJ2-3, reads DVKVTQSSRYLVKRTGEKVFLECVQDMDHENMFWYRQDPGLGLRLIYFSYDVKMKEKGDIPEGYSVSREKKERFSLILESASTNQTSMYLCASSPPSQGTDTQYFGPGTRLTVL.

This chain links TRBV6-6 with TRBJ1-2, with 9 bases that match TRBD1. The V and J ends lost 10 bases and 4 bases, in that order; junction bases with no gene match: 13. Germline CDR1 MNHNY, CDR2 SVGAGI (reference sequence). This CDR3 region has 15 residues. Written as DNA, the CDR3 is TGTGCCATCGGGGGACAGGGTTTTCGCGCCTATGGCTACACCTTC. Protein sequence: CAIGGQGFRAYGYTF.

The chain links TRBV9 to TRBJ2-2; 8 bases are a match to TRBD2. Germline V gene sequence: CDR1 SGDLS, CDR2 YYNGEE. The CDR3 runs 15 residues. With V trimmed by 0 bases and J by 7 bases, 5 bases remained unmatched. CDR3 DNA sequence: TGTGCCAGCAGCGTAGCAAGCGGGAGTAACGGGGAGCTGTTTTTT. Its protein product is CASSVASGSNGELFF.

J is TRBJ1-1 and V is TRBV10-3, with 8 bases matching TRBD1. The CDR3 has 12 amino acids. The germline gives CDR1 ENHRY, CDR2 SYGVKD. With V trimmed by 11 bases and J by 3 bases, 5 bases remained unmatched. The chain's CDR3 is CAVQGADTEAFF. The CDR3 region has the DNA TGTGCCGTTCAGGGGGCTGACACTGAAGCTTTCTTT.

The gene calls are TRBV18 and TRBJ2-1; TRBD2 matches 16 bases. V dropped 0 bases and J dropped 13; count of bases not matched to a gene: 9. The V gene's germline CDR1 is KGHSH and CDR2 LQKENI. The CDR3 is 17 residues long. CDR3 sequence reads: CASSPPSGTSGRAFQFF. DNA of the CDR3: TGTGCCAGCTCACCACCGTCTGGGACTAGCGGGAGGGCCTTTCAGTTCTTC.

The genes are TRBV7-2 and TRBJ2-1; 8 nucleotides agree with TRBD1. This CDR3 spans 14 amino acids. V lost 7 bases, J lost 15 bases, and 17 bases stayed unmatched. CDR1 SGHTA and CDR2 FQGNSA come from the germline V gene. CDR3 in amino acids: CASKWTGRTGPGFF. DNA of the CDR3: TGTGCCAGCAAATGGACAGGGAGGACGGGTCCGGGGTTCTTC.

The chain recombines TRBV6-1 with TRBJ2-3; 7 nucleotides line up with TRBD1. The J segment lost 3 bases and the V segment lost 3 bases, leaving 6 bases of the junction unmatched. This CDR3 has 15 residues. CDR1 MNHNS and CDR2 SASEGT come from the germline V gene. CDR3 amino acids: CASSDPQGETDTQYF. The CDR3 DNA reads TGTGCCAGCAGTGACCCCCAGGGGGAAACAGATACGCAGTATTTT.

The J gene is TRBJ2-7, the V gene TRBV2; no definite D call. CDR3 length: 13 amino acids. Trimming stripped 5 bases from V and 6 bases from J, with 14 bases between. Germline CDR1 SNHLY, CDR2 FYNNEI. The CDR3 is CASSYVPIGEQYF. DNA for the CDR3: TGTGCCAGCAGTTACGTCCCTATCGGCGAGCAGTACTTC.

The chain uses TRBV6-1 and TRBJ2-2, with D maybe TRBD2 (5 bases). V lost 4 bases, J lost 3 bases, and 12 bases lay in between. The CDR3 contains 15 residues. The germline CDR1 and CDR2 sequences are MNHNS and SASEGT. The CDR3: CASSVASGHTGELFF. CDR3 nucleotides: TGTGCCAGCAGTGTCGCGAGCGGACACACCGGGGAGCTGTTTTTT.

The genes are TRBV18 and TRBJ2-1; TRBD1 might be the D (5 bases). This CDR3 comprises 14 residues. Trimming took 5 bases from V and 1 from J, leaving 9 bases between them. Per the germline V gene, CDR1 is KGHSH and CDR2 is LQKENI. CDR3 nucleotide sequence: TGTGCCAGCTCAGAAGACAGATCCTACAATGAGCAGTTCTTC. It yields the protein CASSEDRSYNEQFF. Combining the CDR3 with reference TRBV18 and TRBJ2-1 gives the whole variable domain NAGVMQNPRHLVRRRGQEARLRCSPMKGHSHVYWYRQLPEEGLKFMVYLQKENIIDESGMPKERFSAEFPKEGPSILRIQQVVRGDSAAYFCASSEDRSYNEQFFGPGTRLTVL.

The chain couples TRBV9 to TRBJ2-7; 9 bases fit TRBD2. Germline-derived CDR1 and CDR2 are SGDLS and YYNGEE. This CDR3 is built from 15 residues. The J segment lost 6 bases and the V segment lost 4 bases, leaving 11 bases of the junction unmatched. This chain's CDR3 is CASSPRGREGREQYF. The CDR3 DNA is TGTGCCAGCAGCCCTCGGGGGCGGGAGGGCCGCGAGCAGTACTTC.

The rearrangement joins TRBV7-3 to TRBJ2-1; tentatively, D is TRBD2 (5 bases). V lost 0 bases and J 3 bases, leaving 9 bases between the germline ends. CDR3 size: 15 residues. The germline V gene has CDR1 SGHTA and CDR2 FQGTGA. CDR3 loop: CASSLTSEGYNEQFF. DNA for the CDR3: TGTGCCAGCAGCTTAACTAGCGAAGGCTACAATGAGCAGTTCTTC.

The chain uses TRBV12-5 and TRBJ2-5, with 14 bases matching TRBD2. Germline assignment: CDR1 LGHNT and CDR2 FRNRAP. Trimming at V came to 7 bases and at J to 5 bases, leaving 12 bases not matched to a gene. The CDR3 has 17 residues. DNA of the CDR3: TGTGCTAGTGCCGAAGGGACTAGCGGGGGTACTCACGAGACCCAGTACTTC. Protein: CASAEGTSGGTHETQYF.

The chain couples TRBV2 to TRBJ2-1, with D perhaps being TRBD1 or TRBD2 (5 bases each). This CDR3 region has 14 residues. The V end lost 8 bases, the J end lost 7 bases, and 18 bases lay between the germline ends. From germline, CDR1 is SNHLY and CDR2 FYNNEI. In DNA, the CDR3 is TGTGCCAGCTGCTCGTGGACGGGACGGAATGAGCAGTTCTTC. It encodes CASCSWTGRNEQFF.